This passage covers 28 T cell receptor beta chains from one sample sequenced in a study of T-cell memory formation after mild COVID-19. A single record per CDR3 protein comes from TCRdb applying MiXCR to the 5' RACE reads. Here the sample spans 500,000 to 650,000 distinct CDR3 sequences, roughly 22% being singletons. The sample comprised PBMCs or a T cell subset sorted from them (not recorded which). Receptor source: an adult woman who had mild COVID-19 (a few samples of this study predate the infection). Cell type and time point are not known.

J is TRBJ1-6 and V is TRBV5-1, with 12 nucleotides matching TRBD1. In germline, CDR1 is SGHRS, CDR2 YFSETQ. The CDR3 extends over 16 amino acids. The V and J ends lost 4 bases and 10 bases, in that order; junction bases with no gene match: 9. CDR3 bases: TGCGCCAGCAGCCGTGAGGGACAGGGGGCAGGGTCACCCCTCCACTTT. Its protein product is CASSREGQGAGSPLHF.

The sample holds one count of this clonotype. The V call is TRBV5-1, the J call TRBJ2-7, with 8 bases identical to TRBD2. The J segment lost 5 bases and the V segment lost 0 bases, leaving 7 bases of the junction unmatched. Germline V gene data show CDR1 as SGHRS and CDR2 as YFSETQ. CDR3 length: 15 amino acids. Written as DNA, the CDR3 is TGCGCCAGCAGCTTGGCAGCGGGAGTTGTACACGAGCAGTACTTC. It codes for CASSLAAGVVHEQYF.

Ten or more counts support this clonotype. V is TRBV12-3 or TRBV12-4 and J is TRBJ2-2; TRBD1 aligns across 9 bases. The CDR3 covers 15 residues. The V and J ends lost 4 bases and 5 bases, in that order; junction bases with no gene match: 5. The CDR3 reads CASSSDRGRTGELFF. CDR3 coding DNA: TGTGCCAGCAGTTCTGACAGGGGGAGGACCGGGGAGCTGTTTTTT.

The V call is TRBV14, the J call TRBJ2-1, with a weak D call TRBD2 (6 bases). The V end was cut by 3 bases, the J end by 6 bases, with 15 bases between. The CDR3 is 15 residues long. CDR1 is SGHDN and CDR2 is FVKESK in the germline V gene. CDR3: CASSHGRRAANEQFF. DNA for the CDR3: TGTGCCAGCAGCCATGGAAGGAGGGCCGCCAATGAGCAGTTCTTC.

This rearrangement joins TRBV4-3 to TRBJ2-1, with 8 bases that match TRBD1. The trim removed 0 bases at V and 3 bases at J, leaving 7 bases unmatched. The CDR3 spans 17 residues. Germline values: CDR1 LGHNA, CDR2 YSLEER. CDR3 in amino acids: CASSQELDREVYNEQFF. The CDR3 region has the DNA TGCGCCAGCAGCCAAGAGCTGGACAGGGAGGTCTACAATGAGCAGTTCTTC.

This chain connects TRBV7-9 to TRBJ2-3; weak D call: TRBD2 (6 bases). With 1 base removed from V and 8 bases from J, the gap between germline ends came to 22 bases. The CDR3 covers 17 residues. Germline V CDR1 and CDR2: SEHNR, FQNEAQ (reference sequence). This CDR3 reads CASSLGGTLIQGGTQYF. The CDR3 coding sequence is TGTGCCAGCAGCTTAGGGGGGACTTTAATCCAAGGTGGTACGCAGTATTTT.

A remark on this clonotype: The conserved closing phenylalanine or tryptophan is absent in this CDR3, likely reflecting a read error. V usage is TRBV14 and J usage is TRBJ2-7; tentatively, D is TRBD2 (6 bases). The CDR3 spans 14 residues. Germline-derived CDR1 and CDR2 are SGHDN and FVKESK. V dropped 4 bases and J dropped 3 bases, with 13 bases sitting between them. The CDR3 coding sequence is TGTGCCAGCAGCCGGGGACTCGGAATCTACGAGCAGTACTTA. Protein: CASSRGLGIYEQYL.

The chain combines TRBV15 with TRBJ2-5; D gene ambiguous. The ends were cut back, 2 bases at V and 2 bases at J, with 3 bases in the middle. The CDR3 contains 12 residues. Germline V CDR1 and CDR2: LNHNV, YYDKDF (reference sequence). In nucleotides, the CDR3 is TGTGCCACCAGCAGAACACAAGAGACCCAGTACTTC. It codes for CATSRTQETQYF.

V is TRBV19 and J is TRBJ1-5; 8 nucleotides align to TRBD1. V trimming: 4 bases; J trimming: 9 bases; junction bases outside the gene matches: 8. Germline V gene data show CDR1 as LNHDA and CDR2 as SQIVND (reference sequence). There are 14 residues in the CDR3. Here the CDR3 reads CASSTRDRYGPQHF. In DNA, the CDR3 is TGTGCCAGTAGTACCCGGGACAGGTACGGGCCCCAGCATTTT.

The chain uses TRBV29-1 and TRBJ2-5; TRBD1 aligns across 11 bases. In germline, CDR1 is SQVTM, CDR2 ANQGSEA. V trimming: 1 base; J trimming: 5 bases; junction bases outside the gene matches: 15. This CDR3 spans 18 amino acids. This chain's CDR3 is CSVEGGEHGQGARETQYF. CDR3 bases: TGCAGCGTTGAAGGCGGGGAACATGGACAGGGGGCTCGGGAGACCCAGTACTTC. The whole variable domain, remainder taken from reference TRBV29-1 and TRBJ2-5, is SAVISQKPSRDICQRGTSLTIQCQVDSQVTMMFWYRQQPGQSLTLIATANQGSEATYESGFVIDKFPISRPNLTFSTLTVSNMSPEDSSIYLCSVEGGEHGQGARETQYFGPGTRLLVL.

V usage is TRBV2 and J usage is TRBJ2-1, with a possible D match to TRBD1 (6 bases). Germline lookup yields CDR1 SNHLY and CDR2 FYNNEI. With 6 bases removed from V and 8 bases from J, the gap between germline ends came to 17 bases. This CDR3 has 14 amino acids. The CDR3 nucleotides are TGTGCCAGCAGGACGAGCATTAAGGGGGATGAGCAGTTCTTC. Translation gives CASRTSIKGDEQFF.

This clonotype was recorded a few times. The chain has TRBV11-2 and TRBJ2-3; 9 bases are shared with TRBD2. This CDR3 contains 19 residues. The ends lost 0 bases at V and 0 bases at J; junction bases unmatched: 10. Germline CDR1 reads SGHAT; CDR2 reads FQNNGV. This CDR3 is CASSLDGAGGALSTDTQYF. Written as DNA, the CDR3 is TGTGCCAGCAGCTTAGATGGAGCGGGGGGCGCCCTAAGCACAGATACGCAGTATTTT.

Only a few counts were recorded for this clonotype. V and J are TRBV29-1 and TRBJ2-5, with D maybe TRBD1 (5 bases). Germline assignment: CDR1 SQVTM and CDR2 ANQGSEA. V lost 1 base to trimming and J lost 4 bases, with 10 bases between them. The CDR3 covers 13 residues. The CDR3 nucleotides are TGCAGCGTTGAAGCGCAGGGCGGAGAGACCCAGTACTTC. It encodes CSVEAQGGETQYF.

The chain recombines TRBV19 with TRBJ1-1, with D perhaps matching TRBD1 (6 bases). This CDR3 has 15 residues. V was pared by 6 bases and J by 7 bases, with 21 bases between. Looked up from germline, CDR1 is LNHDA and CDR2 is SQIVND (reference sequence). CDR3 nucleotide sequence: TGTGCCAGTAGCCTTTTCGGACAGTGGGGCAATGAAGCTTTCTTT. Translated: CASSLFGQWGNEAFF.

This chain links TRBV24-1 with TRBJ2-7; 10 bases are shared with TRBD1. Germline CDR1 KGHDR, CDR2 SFDVKD. The CDR3 loop spans 14 amino acids. V gave up 4 bases and J gave up 5 bases; unmatched junction bases: 4. DNA for the CDR3: TGTGCCACCAGTGAGGGACAGGGGTCCGACGAGCAGTACTTC. Translating gives CATSEGQGSDEQYF.

In its sample, this clonotype was seen a few times. The chain has TRBV7-8 and TRBJ1-1; D ambiguous. V was trimmed by 0 bases and J by 0 bases, leaving 11 bases between them. This CDR3 is 16 amino acids long. Per germline, CDR1 SGHVS and CDR2 FQNEAQ. CDR3 protein: CASSLAGRKMNTEAFF. As DNA, the CDR3 is TGTGCCAGCAGCTTAGCCGGACGGAAAATGAACACTGAAGCTTTCTTT.

This clonotype appeared a few times. This chain connects TRBV4-2 to TRBJ2-2; D possibly corresponds to TRBD2 (5 bases). Germline CDR1 is LGHNA and CDR2 is YNFKEQ. The CDR3 has 16 residues. Trimming took off 0 bases at V and 3 bases at J, with 11 bases between the two ends. DNA of the CDR3: TGTGCCAGCAGCCAAGAGATAGGGAGAGACACCGGGGAGCTGTTTTTT. This sequence encodes CASSQEIGRDTGELFF.

The rearrangement links TRBV5-5 to TRBJ2-5; TRBD2 is a possible D gene (6 bases). V lost 3 bases and J lost 3, with 15 bases in between. The germline V gene has CDR1 SGHKS and CDR2 YYEKEE (reference sequence). The CDR3 sequence is 15 residues long. The CDR3 here is CASSYTGTGKETQYF. The DNA for the CDR3 is TGTGCCAGCAGCTACACCGGGACTGGAAAAGAGACCCAGTACTTC. Looking up the rest from reference TRBV5-5 and TRBJ2-5 gives the full variable domain: DAGVTQSPTHLIKTRGQQVTLRCSPISGHKSVSWYQQVLGQGPQFIFQYYEKEERGRGNFPDRFSARQFPNYSSELNVNALLLGDSALYLCASSYTGTGKETQYFGPGTRLLVL.

V usage is TRBV25-1 and J usage is TRBJ2-5, with 8 bases that match TRBD1. The V and J ends lost 5 bases and 0 bases, in that order; junction bases with no gene match: 5. Germline values: CDR1 MGHDK, CDR2 SYGVNS. This CDR3 spans 15 amino acids. As DNA, the CDR3 is TGTGCCAGCAGTCCCCTGGACAGGGACCAAGAGACCCAGTACTTC. Translation: CASSPLDRDQETQYF.

V gene TRBV25-1 combines with J gene TRBJ2-2; the D call may be TRBD1 or TRBD2 (5 bases each). This CDR3 contains 17 residues. In germline, CDR1 is MGHDK, CDR2 SYGVNS. The V end lost 3 bases, the J end lost 0 bases, and 14 bases lay between the germline ends. The CDR3 DNA reads as TGTGCCAGCAGTGATCCGGGAAGGGGTGCGAACACCGGGGAGCTGTTTTTT. Translated, it gives CASSDPGRGANTGELFF.

This clonotype was detected only a few times. The chain combines TRBV18 with TRBJ1-5; D might be TRBD1 (6 bases). The CDR3 spans 14 residues. The germline V and J ends were trimmed by 0 bases and 6 bases, with 9 bases remaining between them. Germline values: CDR1 KGHSH, CDR2 LQKENI. The CDR3 nucleotides are TGTGCCAGCTCACCACCCGGGGGCGGTCAGCCCCAGCATTTT. Its translation is CASSPPGGGQPQHF.

Comments on this clonotype: A read error is possible here, since a much larger clone lies one base away. This sequence joins TRBV5-1 and TRBJ2-7, with no clear D. V shed 3 bases and J shed 0 bases, with 13 bases lying between them. Germline V gene sequence: CDR1 SGHRS, CDR2 YFSETQ. The CDR3 has 15 amino acids. CDR3 nucleotide sequence: TGCGCCAGCAGCTCGCGACATGGGATCTCCTACGAGCAGTACTTC. It specifies CASSSRHGISYEQYF.

This clonotype was found a few times. The chain joins TRBV5-1 to TRBJ2-5; D unclear. CDR1 and CDR2 (germline): SGHRS, YFSETQ. The CDR3 runs to 12 residues. V shed 4 bases and J shed 1 base, with 5 bases lying between them. For the CDR3, the DNA is TGCGCCAGCAGCCATTTCCAAGAGACCCAGTACTTC. Its protein is CASSHFQETQYF.

This clonotype has a handful of counts. The CDR3, as DNA: TGTGCCAGCAGCCCTTCACTAGCGGTCTACAATGAGCAGTTCTTC. Residues: CASSPSLAVYNEQFF. The chain joins TRBV4-2 to TRBJ2-1; 8 bases are a match to TRBD2. This CDR3 comprises 15 residues. V gave up 4 bases and J gave up 3 bases; unmatched junction bases: 5. Per germline, CDR1 LGHNA and CDR2 YNFKEQ.

V usage is TRBV5-1 and J usage is TRBJ2-7; 16 nucleotides match TRBD2. Germline loops: CDR1 SGHRS, CDR2 YFSETQ. With V trimmed by 3 bases and J by 7 bases, 4 bases remained unmatched. CDR3 size: 15 residues. This chain's CDR3 is CASSYEGLAGGEQYF. The CDR3 DNA is TGCGCCAGCAGCTACGAGGGACTAGCGGGAGGGGAGCAGTACTTC.

The J gene is TRBJ2-5, the V gene TRBV11-1, with TRBD2 matching 7 bases. After removal of 5 bases from V and 2 bases from J, the junction contained 11 bases not matched to a gene. CDR1 SGHAT and CDR2 FQDESV come from the germline V gene (reference sequence). This CDR3 is 16 amino acids long. DNA for the CDR3: TGTGCCAGCAGCCATTGGGGGGGGGATACACAAGAGACCCAGTACTTC. Its protein is CASSHWGGDTQETQYF.

This clonotype was seen a few times. The rearrangement joins TRBV6-2 or TRBV6-3 to TRBJ2-7, with 7 nucleotides matching TRBD2. Losses at the gene ends were 6 bases for V and 10 bases for J; bases not matched to a gene: 6. Looked up from germline, CDR1 is MNHEY and CDR2 is SVGEGT. CDR3 length equals 11 residues. DNA for the CDR3: TGTGCCAGCAGGGAGCTAGCGGACCAGTACTTC. The encoded protein is CASRELADQYF.

The V gene is TRBV5-5, the J gene TRBJ2-7, with D unresolved. CDR3 size: 15 residues. The germline CDR1 and CDR2 sequences are SGHKS and YYEKEE (reference sequence). V was trimmed by 0 bases and J by 0 bases, leaving 10 bases between them. The CDR3 sequence: CASSLGLMSSYEQYF. The CDR3, as DNA: TGTGCCAGCAGCTTGGGACTGATGAGCTCCTACGAGCAGTACTTC. Supplemented by reference TRBV5-5 and TRBJ2-7, the full variable domain reads DAGVTQSPTHLIKTRGQQVTLRCSPISGHKSVSWYQQVLGQGPQFIFQYYEKEERGRGNFPDRFSARQFPNYSSELNVNALLLGDSALYLCASSLGLMSSYEQYFGPGTRLTVT.